This entry lists 32 T cell receptor beta chains sequenced from one sample in a study of blood T cell repertoires in COVID-19 (TCRdb year 2020). Library preparation used the immunoSEQ multiplex PCR assay. The table was pulled from immuneACCESS by TCRdb, which kept in-frame rearrangements only. Such tables lose some clones; where checked, under half of the loss comes from unresolved V genes, and the rest has no known cause. A total of about 200,000 clones appear in this sample, roughly 80% of them only once. 7.8% of the sample goes to the ten largest clones. The sample consisted of peripheral blood. The source of these receptors is a woman aged 60-75 years with COVID-19, enrolled during active disease.

The chain recombines TRBV7-2 with TRBJ2-5, with D possibly TRBD2 on 6 matching bases. V gave up 0 bases and J gave up 2 bases, with 13 bases separating them. This CDR3 has 16 residues. CDR1 SGHTA and CDR2 FQGNSA come from the germline V gene. CDR3 sequence (DNA): TGTGCCAGCAGCTTAGCGCGGGGAGGAGGGCAAGAGACCCAGTACTTC. Translated, it gives CASSLARGGGQETQYF.

This clone has a handful of counts. This rearrangement joins TRBV5-1 to TRBJ1-1; TRBD1 might be the D (5 bases). Germline CDR1 SGHRS, CDR2 YFSETQ. The CDR3 contains 15 residues. V was trimmed by 4 bases and J by 8 bases, leaving 21 bases between them. The DNA of the CDR3 is TGCGCCAGCAGCCTTACATTCCAGGGATACCAAGAAGCTTTCTTT. Amino acid sequence: CASSLTFQGYQEAFF.

The rearrangement uses TRBV27 and TRBJ2-3; a weak D match, TRBD2 (6 bases). Between the trimmed V and J ends, which lost 6 bases and 0 bases, there was a span of 16 bases. Germline V gives CDR1 MNHEY, CDR2 SMNVEV (reference sequence). This CDR3 is built from 16 residues. The chain's CDR3 is CASRPWGDTSTDTQYF. Written as DNA, the CDR3 is TGTGCCAGCAGGCCCTGGGGGGATACTAGCACAGATACGCAGTATTTT.

The chain recombines TRBV15 with TRBJ1-2, with D hard to call. The CDR3 loop spans 15 amino acids. Per germline, CDR1 LNHNV and CDR2 YYDKDF (reference sequence). Between the trimmed V and J ends, which lost 6 bases and 1 base, there was a span of 15 bases. CDR3 sequence reads: CATSPGSAVNYGYTF. In DNA form, the CDR3 reads TGTGCCACCAGTCCGGGGTCGGCAGTTAACTATGGCTACACCTTC.

The rearrangement uses TRBV29-1 and TRBJ1-1, with 9 positions matching TRBD1. Germline values: CDR1 SQVTM, CDR2 ANQGSEA. The CDR3 runs to 13 residues. V trimming: 7 bases; J trimming: 1 base; junction bases outside the gene matches: 4. CDR3 in DNA: TGCAGCGCCGTACAGGGGGCGAACACTGAAGCTTTCTTT. It specifies CSAVQGANTEAFF.

The chain uses TRBV28 and TRBJ2-2; D perhaps matches TRBD2 (5 bases). CDR1 MDHEN and CDR2 SYDVKM come from the germline V gene. V dropped 8 bases and J dropped 3 bases, with 16 bases sitting between them. The CDR3 extends over 15 amino acids. The CDR3 nucleotides are TGTGCCAGCCATGAGGGTACCACGGACACCGGGGAGCTGTTTTTT. Its translation is CASHEGTTDTGELFF.

The V and J genes are TRBV27 and TRBJ1-1; D ambiguous. Germline CDR1 MNHEY, CDR2 SMNVEV (reference sequence). Trimming pared 4 bases from V and 0 bases from J, leaving 9 bases between. The CDR3 length is 14 residues. CDR3 nucleotide sequence: TGTGCCAGCAGTTCTTGGGCCATGAACACTGAAGCTTTCTTT. This gives the protein CASSSWAMNTEAFF.

This chain uses TRBV9 with TRBJ2-3; tentatively, D is TRBD2 (6 bases). Germline CDR1 is SGDLS and CDR2 is YYNGEE. The CDR3 loop spans 18 amino acids. Between the trimmed V and J ends, which lost 0 bases and 3 bases, there was a span of 20 bases. The CDR3 DNA reads as TGTGCCAGCAGCGTAGGTCCGGAGGGGTTAGGGGAGACAGATACGCAGTATTTT. As protein: CASSVGPEGLGETDTQYF. Using reference TRBV9 and TRBJ2-3 for the parts outside the CDR3, the full variable domain is DSGVTQTPKHLITATGQRVTLRCSPRSGDLSVYWYQQSLDQGLQFLIQYYNGEERAKGNILERFSAQQFPDLHSELNLSSLELGDSALYFCASSVGPEGLGETDTQYFGPGTRLTVL.

The V call is TRBV7-9, the J call TRBJ1-6; TRBD1 matches at 7 bases. Looked up from germline, CDR1 is SEHNR and CDR2 is FQNEAQ (reference sequence). CDR3 length: 16 amino acids. J lost 9 bases, V lost 5 bases, and 13 bases had no gene match. The CDR3 bases are TGTGCCAGCAGCCCGCTACCCACAGGGGCAGGTTCACCCCTCCACTTT. Its protein product is CASSPLPTGAGSPLHF.

V gene TRBV2 combines with J gene TRBJ2-3; 7 positions match TRBD2. This CDR3 is built from 16 residues. Germline CDR1 is SNHLY and CDR2 is FYNNEI. V lost 7 bases to trimming and J lost 0 bases; unmatched junction nucleotides: 10. CDR3 DNA sequence: TGTGCCAGCAATGACGGGACTACCCTGAGCACAGATACGCAGTATTTT. Residues: CASNDGTTLSTDTQYF.

The genes are TRBV7-9 and TRBJ2-1, with TRBD1 identical over 9 bases. The CDR3 is 17 residues long. V lost 5 bases, J lost 3 bases, and 11 bases stayed unmatched. Per the germline V gene, CDR1 is SEHNR and CDR2 is FQNEAQ (reference sequence). The chain's CDR3 is CASSRFTGQGIYNEQFF. Written as DNA, the CDR3 is TGTGCCAGCAGCAGATTTACGGGACAGGGAATCTACAATGAGCAGTTCTTC.

CDR3 sequence: CAIPPRTGSYEQYF. CDR3 nucleotide sequence: TGTGCCATCCCCCCCCGGACTGGCTCCTACGAGCAGTACTTC. The chain links TRBV10-3 to TRBJ2-7; D might be TRBD2 (5 bases). The CDR3 totals 14 residues. The germline V gene has CDR1 ENHRY and CDR2 SYGVKD. Between the trimmed V and J ends, which lost 8 bases and 0 bases, there was a span of 14 bases.

The chain has TRBV3-1 (or the pseudogene TRBV3-2) and TRBJ1-2; weak D call: TRBD1 (5 bases). The CDR3 loop spans 15 amino acids. V shed 4 bases and J shed 7 bases, with 19 bases lying between them. In germline, CDR1 is LGHDT, CDR2 YNNKEL (reference sequence). The CDR3 coding sequence is TGTGCCAGCAGCCCCAACGGGGGAGGGGCTGGTGGCTACACCTTC. Protein: CASSPNGGGAGGYTF.

V is TRBV3-1 (or the pseudogene TRBV3-2) and J is TRBJ2-1; 9 positions match TRBD2. Germline V lookup: CDR1 LGHDT, CDR2 YNNKEL (reference sequence). Trimming removed 0 bases from V and 5 bases from J; junction bases left unmatched: 8. This CDR3 comprises 17 residues. The CDR3 reads CASSQDKGGGADNEQFF. In DNA form, the CDR3 reads TGTGCCAGCAGCCAAGATAAGGGCGGGGGGGCCGACAATGAGCAGTTCTTC.

The chain links TRBV9 to TRBJ1-3, with 9 bases fitting TRBD1. This CDR3 has 16 residues. V dropped 3 bases and J dropped 0; count of bases not matched to a gene: 4. CDR1 and CDR2 (germline): SGDLS, YYNGEE. In DNA form, the CDR3 reads TGTGCCAGCAGCGGGACAGGGGCCCTCTCTGGAAACACCATATATTTT. Its translation: CASSGTGALSGNTIYF. Using reference TRBV9 and TRBJ1-3 for the parts outside the CDR3, the full variable domain is DSGVTQTPKHLITATGQRVTLRCSPRSGDLSVYWYQQSLDQGLQFLIQYYNGEERAKGNILERFSAQQFPDLHSELNLSSLELGDSALYFCASSGTGALSGNTIYFGEGSWLTVV.

V is TRBV9 and J is TRBJ2-1; TRBD2 matches 10 bases. The V and J ends lost 0 bases and 2 bases, in that order; junction bases with no gene match: 2. The CDR3 sequence is 16 residues long. Germline V gene sequence: CDR1 SGDLS, CDR2 YYNGEE. The CDR3 nucleotides read TGTGCCAGCAGCGTAGACCTAGCGGGAGCCTACAATGAGCAGTTCTTC. Translated, it gives CASSVDLAGAYNEQFF.

This clone was found many times. The genes are TRBV11-2 and TRBJ1-1; maybe TRBD1 (6 bases). There are 18 residues in the CDR3. Germline CDR1 reads SGHAT; CDR2 reads FQNNGV. Between the trimmed V and J ends, which lost 0 bases and 5 bases, there was a span of 22 bases. In DNA form, the CDR3 reads TGTGCCAGCAGCTTAGAATTGGGTCAGGGGAAGAAGAAAACTGAAGCTTTCTTT. It yields the protein CASSLELGQGKKKTEAFF.

V and J are TRBV7-9 and TRBJ1-2; D call uncertain. CDR3 size: 14 residues. From germline, CDR1 is SEHNR and CDR2 FQNEAQ (reference sequence). V was pared by 3 bases and J by 1 base, with 9 bases between. CDR3 sequence reads: CASSFGGINYGYTF. The CDR3 region has the DNA TGTGCCAGCAGCTTTGGAGGGATTAACTATGGCTACACCTTC.

The chain links TRBV28 to TRBJ1-1; D ambiguous. Between the trimmed V and J ends, which lost 3 bases and 5 bases, there was a span of 7 bases. Germline values: CDR1 MDHEN, CDR2 SYDVKM. The CDR3 is 12 amino acids. The DNA of the CDR3 is TGTGCCAGCAGTTTGCTGAGAACTGAAGCTTTCTTT. Translation gives CASSLLRTEAFF.

The genes are TRBV4-2 and TRBJ1-2; no clear D. CDR1 is LGHNA, CDR2 YNFKEQ, per germline. This CDR3 has 13 amino acids. Trimming left V 4 bases short and J 5 bases short, with 11 bases between. The CDR3 region has the DNA TGTGCCAGCAGCCGCCGGGGTTCTTATGGCTACACCTTC. It is translated as CASSRRGSYGYTF.

This chain connects TRBV11-3 to TRBJ1-1, with D possibly matching TRBD1 (5 bases). Germline values: CDR1 SGHNT, CDR2 YENEEA. Trimming took 5 bases from V and 6 from J, leaving 13 bases between them. The CDR3 sequence is 13 residues long. CDR3 region: CASSTQGLAEAFF. The CDR3 DNA sequence: TGTGCCAGCAGCACCCAGGGTCTTGCTGAAGCTTTCTTT. The whole variable domain, filled in from reference TRBV11-3 and TRBJ1-1, reads EAGVVQSPRYKIIEKKQPVAFWCNPISGHNTLYWYLQNLGQGPELLIRYENEEAVDDSQLPKDRFSAERLKGVDSTLKIQPAELGDSAVYLCASSTQGLAEAFFGQGTRLTVV.

The chain uses TRBV18 and TRBJ1-1; D is perhaps TRBD1 (6 bases). The CDR3 is 12 residues long. Germline CDR1 and CDR2: KGHSH and LQKENI. V was pared by 5 bases and J by 8 bases, with 12 bases between. CDR3 DNA: TGTGCCAGCTCATCAAATGACAGGGAAGCTTTCTTT. This gives the protein CASSSNDREAFF.

V and J are TRBV19 and TRBJ1-1; D is ambiguous. The germline V gene encodes CDR1 LNHDA and CDR2 SQIVND (reference sequence). Trimming removed 1 base at V and 0 bases at J, with 6 bases between. The CDR3 loop spans 14 amino acids. The CDR3 loop is CASSIGHLNTEAFF. Written as DNA, the CDR3 is TGTGCCAGTAGTATAGGACACCTGAACACTGAAGCTTTCTTT.

J is TRBJ1-1 and V is TRBV24-1, with 8 bases lining up with TRBD1. CDR1 KGHDR and CDR2 SFDVKD come from the germline V gene. Unmatched junction bases numbered 6, after V lost 8 bases and J lost 5 bases. The CDR3 extends over 13 amino acids. CDR3 bases: TGTGCCACCACGCAGGGGGCGCGTACTGAAGCTTTCTTT. It codes for CATTQGARTEAFF.

This clone has only one observation. The chain combines TRBV28 with TRBJ2-1; weak D call: TRBD1 (6 bases). There are 14 residues in the CDR3. Germline assignment: CDR1 MDHEN and CDR2 SYDVKM. V was trimmed by 3 bases and J by 4 bases, leaving 10 bases between them. The CDR3 sequence: CASSLFGQYNEQFF. CDR3 DNA sequence: TGTGCCAGCAGTTTGTTCGGACAGTACAATGAGCAGTTCTTC.

J is TRBJ1-6 and V is TRBV6-4; D gene unclear. There are 13 residues in the CDR3. The V gene's germline CDR1 is MRHNA and CDR2 SNTAGT. Trimming removed 3 bases at V and 3 bases at J, with 3 bases between. In DNA form, the CDR3 reads TGTGCCAGCAGTGAGTACTATAATTCACCCCTCCACTTT. Protein sequence: CASSEYYNSPLHF.

The rearrangement links TRBV5-4 to TRBJ2-2, with a possible D match to TRBD2 (6 bases). Germline assignment: CDR1 SGHNT and CDR2 YYREEE (reference sequence). Trimming left V 4 bases short and J 4 bases short, with 14 bases between. The length of the CDR3 is 15 residues. CDR3: CASSGSGLLTGELFF. Here the CDR3 DNA reads TGTGCCAGCAGCGGATCGGGACTCCTCACCGGGGAGCTGTTTTTT.

In its sample, this clone was seen once. The chain is built from TRBV11-2 and TRBJ1-4; the match to TRBD1 covers 8 bases. The V and J ends lost 2 bases and 8 bases, in that order; junction bases with no gene match: 7. This CDR3 region has 15 residues. The germline V gene has CDR1 SGHAT and CDR2 FQNNGV. The CDR3 reads CASSLNTGGLEKLFF. The CDR3 DNA sequence: TGTGCCAGCAGCTTAAATACAGGGGGATTGGAAAAACTGTTTTTT. Looking up the rest from reference TRBV11-2 and TRBJ1-4 gives the full variable domain: EAGVAQSPRYKIIEKRQSVAFWCNPISGHATLYWYQQILGQGPKLLIQFQNNGVVDDSQLPKDRFSAERLKGVDSTLKIQPAKLEDSAVYLCASSLNTGGLEKLFFGSGTQLSVL.

This clone was seen a handful of times. V and J are TRBV4-2 and TRBJ1-4; tentatively, D is TRBD1 (5 bases). In germline, CDR1 is LGHNA, CDR2 YNFKEQ. The CDR3 covers 16 residues. Trimming removed 1 base at V and 7 bases at J, with 16 bases between. Written as DNA, the CDR3 is TGTGCCAGCAGCCAAGTTGAGGCAGGGTTGGGTGAAAAACTGTTTTTT. Translating gives CASSQVEAGLGEKLFF.

The chain employs TRBV5-1 and TRBJ2-1; possibly TRBD2 for D (5 bases). Per the germline V gene, CDR1 is SGHRS and CDR2 is YFSETQ. This CDR3 contains 13 residues. The V gene lost 2 bases and the J gene lost 4 bases, with 7 bases spanning the gap. The CDR3 sequence is CASSFGGYNEQFF. The CDR3 region has the DNA TGCGCCAGCAGCTTTGGAGGTTACAATGAGCAGTTCTTC.

The chain couples TRBV6-1 to TRBJ2-4; weak D call: TRBD2 (6 bases). Trimming left V 0 bases short and J 12 bases short, with 12 bases between. CDR3 size: 13 residues. CDR1 is MNHNS, CDR2 SASEGT, per germline. The CDR3 DNA follows: TGTGCCAGCAGTGAAGCGAGCGGGTGGACTCAGTACTTC. This codes for CASSEASGWTQYF.

This rearrangement joins TRBV7-2 to TRBJ2-3; D gene unclear. The germline V gene encodes CDR1 SGHTA and CDR2 FQGNSA. The CDR3 length is 15 residues. Trimming left V 1 base short and J 9 bases short, with 17 bases between. CDR3 loop: CASSLDVWRSGTQYF. CDR3 DNA sequence: TGTGCCAGCAGCTTAGACGTCTGGCGGAGTGGCACGCAGTATTTT.